This T cell receptor beta chain emerged from a study of T cells expressing NK-cell markers. Background on the study: Among eight sequenced donors, seven carried HCMV seropositivity while one was seronegative.

5'RACE template switching built TCR beta cDNA with unique molecular identifiers. TCRdb re-called the 5' RACE reads and catalogs CDR3 proteins one per entry, DNA excluded. The listing contains about 410,000 distinct CDR3 sequences. Findings and limits, study-wide: HCMV specificity of the expanded NKG2C+ T cell clones was not established.

About this clonotype: Its specificity is unknown.

Germline V gives CDR1 LGHDT, CDR2 YNNKEL (reference sequence). CDR3 length: 14 residues. The clonotype originates from a woman in her fifties or sixties in good health. V is TRBV3-1 and J is TRBJ2-7; TCRdb's assignment of TRBD1 cannot be checked, as there is no DNA. Sequenced material: blood T cells: a sorted CD56 or NKG2C T cell subset, CD4+ or CD8+ T cells, or bulk PBMC T cells (not recorded which). The CDR3 spells CASSQGGRVLEQYF.